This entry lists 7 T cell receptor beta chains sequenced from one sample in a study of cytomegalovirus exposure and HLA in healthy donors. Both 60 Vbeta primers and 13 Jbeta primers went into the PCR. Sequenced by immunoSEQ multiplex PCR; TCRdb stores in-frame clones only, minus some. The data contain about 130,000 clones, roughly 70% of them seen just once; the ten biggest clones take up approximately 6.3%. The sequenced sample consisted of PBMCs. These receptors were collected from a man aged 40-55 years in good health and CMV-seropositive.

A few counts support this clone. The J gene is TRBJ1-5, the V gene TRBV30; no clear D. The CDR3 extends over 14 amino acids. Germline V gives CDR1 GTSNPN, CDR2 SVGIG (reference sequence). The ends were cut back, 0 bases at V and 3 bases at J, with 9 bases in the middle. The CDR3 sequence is CAWSVLFNNQPQHF. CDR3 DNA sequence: TGTGCCTGGAGTGTACTCTTCAACAATCAGCCCCAGCATTTT.

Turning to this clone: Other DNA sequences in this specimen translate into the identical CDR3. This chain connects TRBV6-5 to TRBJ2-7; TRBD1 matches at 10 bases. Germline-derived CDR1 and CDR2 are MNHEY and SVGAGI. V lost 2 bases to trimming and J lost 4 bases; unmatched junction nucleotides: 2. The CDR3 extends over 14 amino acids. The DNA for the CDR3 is TGTGCCAGCAGTTACCGGGGACAGGGGTACGAGCAGTACTTC. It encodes CASSYRGQGYEQYF.

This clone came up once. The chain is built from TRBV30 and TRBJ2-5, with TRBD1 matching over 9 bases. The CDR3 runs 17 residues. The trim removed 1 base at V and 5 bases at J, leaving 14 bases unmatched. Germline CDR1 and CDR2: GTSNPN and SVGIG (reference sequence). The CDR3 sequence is CAWSDALNRGLSETQYF. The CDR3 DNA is TGTGCCTGGAGTGACGCCCTTAACAGGGGGCTTAGTGAGACCCAGTACTTC.

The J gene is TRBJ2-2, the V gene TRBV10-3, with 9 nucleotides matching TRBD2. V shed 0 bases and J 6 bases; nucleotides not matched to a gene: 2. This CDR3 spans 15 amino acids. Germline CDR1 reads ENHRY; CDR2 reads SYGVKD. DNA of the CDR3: TGTGCCATCAGTGAGTCAGCGGGGGGTGCCGGGGAGCTGTTTTTT. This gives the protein CAISESAGGAGELFF.

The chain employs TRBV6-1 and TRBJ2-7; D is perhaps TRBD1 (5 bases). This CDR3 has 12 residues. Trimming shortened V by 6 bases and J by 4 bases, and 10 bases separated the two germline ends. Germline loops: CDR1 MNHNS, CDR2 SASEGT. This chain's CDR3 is CASRIGAYEQYF. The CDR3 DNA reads TGTGCCAGCAGAATAGGGGCGTACGAGCAGTACTTC.

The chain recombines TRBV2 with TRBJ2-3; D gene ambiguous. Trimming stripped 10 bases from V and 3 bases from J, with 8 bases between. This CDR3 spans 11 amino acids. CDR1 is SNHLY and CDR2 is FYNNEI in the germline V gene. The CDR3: CAIDGTDTQYF. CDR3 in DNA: TGTGCCATCGACGGGACAGATACGCAGTATTTT.

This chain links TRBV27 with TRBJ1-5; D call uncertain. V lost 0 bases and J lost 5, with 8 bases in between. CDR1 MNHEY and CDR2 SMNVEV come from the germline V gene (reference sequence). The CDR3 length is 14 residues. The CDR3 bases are TGTGCCAGCAGTTTATCGCCTATGCATCAGCCCCAGCATTTT. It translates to CASSLSPMHQPQHF.